These 9 T cell receptor beta chains were sequenced from one sample in a study of CD8 T cells in Susac syndrome. Random hexamers were used to reverse transcribe an amount of roughly 0.5 to 1 ug RNA. One entry per CDR3 protein, called by TCRdb with MiXCR from the immunoSEQ multiplex PCR reads. This table has 150,000 to 200,000 distinct CDR3 sequences, 94% appearing once. The sequencing sample was made of CD4+ T cells from PBMCs. The receptors were gathered from a human donor with Susac syndrome.

V is TRBV29-1 and J is TRBJ2-3; D is unclear. Trimming removed 4 bases at V and 3 bases at J, with 11 bases between. The CDR3 length is 13 residues. Germline assignment: CDR1 SQVTM and CDR2 ANQGSEA. In DNA, the CDR3 is TGCAGCGTTGTTAGGGCACAGACAGATACGCAGTATTTT. Its translation is CSVVRAQTDTQYF.

The chain employs TRBV29-1 and TRBJ2-3; 7 positions match TRBD1. V was clipped by 6 bases and J by 1 base; unmatched bases: 7. Germline CDR1 SQVTM, CDR2 ANQGSEA. CDR3 size: 14 residues. The CDR3 DNA sequence: TGCAGCGTAACCAGGACAGGACGCACAGATACGCAGTATTTT. The encoded protein is CSVTRTGRTDTQYF.

This sequence joins TRBV5-1 and TRBJ2-7; D call uncertain. Germline CDR1 reads SGHRS; CDR2 reads YFSETQ. V lost 0 bases to trimming and J lost 5 bases, with 15 bases between them. This CDR3 comprises 15 residues. The CDR3, as DNA: TGCGCCAGCAGCTTGGGCCGGAACATGGCCCACGAGCAGTACTTC. As protein: CASSLGRNMAHEQYF.

This chain uses TRBV25-1 with TRBJ2-7; D is uncertain. V lost 5 bases and J lost 4, with 12 bases in between. Germline values: CDR1 MGHDK, CDR2 SYGVNS. This CDR3 is built from 13 residues. DNA for the CDR3: TGTGCCAGCAGTACAGAGCCTGGGTACGAGCAGTACTTC. It translates to CASSTEPGYEQYF.

This clonotype was seen only once. The V call is TRBV4-2, the J call TRBJ2-3, with 7 bases matching TRBD2. Germline assignment: CDR1 LGHNA and CDR2 YNFKEQ. Trimming cost V 10 bases and J 2 bases; bases outside gene matches: 9. This CDR3 has 14 residues. The CDR3 here is CATSSGSSTDTQYF. The CDR3 nucleotides are TGTGCCACCTCTAGCGGATCTTCCACAGATACGCAGTATTTT.

This chain links TRBV5-6 with TRBJ2-4, with 7 bases identical to TRBD1. V shed 6 bases and J 4 bases; nucleotides not matched to a gene: 16. The CDR3 covers 17 residues. Germline V CDR1 and CDR2: SGHDT, YYEEEE. In nucleotides, the CDR3 is TGTGCCAGCACCCGTCCCATCGTTGGGACAGCTAAAAACATTCAGTACTTC. Translating it yields CASTRPIVGTAKNIQYF.

The chain recombines TRBV10-3 with TRBJ1-5; TRBD1 aligns across 9 bases. The junction had 5 bases not matched to a gene; V was cut back by 6 bases and J by 5 bases. Germline CDR1 ENHRY, CDR2 SYGVKD. CDR3 length equals 14 residues. In DNA, the CDR3 is TGTGCCATCAGCCCTGACAGGGGGGATCAGCCCCAGCATTTT. This translates into CAISPDRGDQPQHF.

This chain connects TRBV12-3 or TRBV12-4 to TRBJ1-5, with a possible D match to TRBD1 (6 bases). This CDR3 is 12 amino acids long. Trimming pared 5 bases from V and 9 bases from J, leaving 11 bases between. This CDR3 reads CASSADRSPQHF. The CDR3 region has the DNA TGTGCCAGCAGTGCCGACAGGTCGCCCCAGCATTTT.

The sample holds one count of this clonotype. J is TRBJ1-5 and V is TRBV6-5; no reliable D call. Per the germline V gene, CDR1 is MNHEY and CDR2 is SVGAGI. The V end was cut by 0 bases, the J end by 7 bases, with 22 bases between. This CDR3 region has 18 residues. CDR3 loop: CASSYSPGESINKQPQHF. Here the CDR3 DNA reads TGTGCCAGCAGTTACTCTCCCGGAGAGAGTATTAATAAGCAGCCCCAGCATTTT.